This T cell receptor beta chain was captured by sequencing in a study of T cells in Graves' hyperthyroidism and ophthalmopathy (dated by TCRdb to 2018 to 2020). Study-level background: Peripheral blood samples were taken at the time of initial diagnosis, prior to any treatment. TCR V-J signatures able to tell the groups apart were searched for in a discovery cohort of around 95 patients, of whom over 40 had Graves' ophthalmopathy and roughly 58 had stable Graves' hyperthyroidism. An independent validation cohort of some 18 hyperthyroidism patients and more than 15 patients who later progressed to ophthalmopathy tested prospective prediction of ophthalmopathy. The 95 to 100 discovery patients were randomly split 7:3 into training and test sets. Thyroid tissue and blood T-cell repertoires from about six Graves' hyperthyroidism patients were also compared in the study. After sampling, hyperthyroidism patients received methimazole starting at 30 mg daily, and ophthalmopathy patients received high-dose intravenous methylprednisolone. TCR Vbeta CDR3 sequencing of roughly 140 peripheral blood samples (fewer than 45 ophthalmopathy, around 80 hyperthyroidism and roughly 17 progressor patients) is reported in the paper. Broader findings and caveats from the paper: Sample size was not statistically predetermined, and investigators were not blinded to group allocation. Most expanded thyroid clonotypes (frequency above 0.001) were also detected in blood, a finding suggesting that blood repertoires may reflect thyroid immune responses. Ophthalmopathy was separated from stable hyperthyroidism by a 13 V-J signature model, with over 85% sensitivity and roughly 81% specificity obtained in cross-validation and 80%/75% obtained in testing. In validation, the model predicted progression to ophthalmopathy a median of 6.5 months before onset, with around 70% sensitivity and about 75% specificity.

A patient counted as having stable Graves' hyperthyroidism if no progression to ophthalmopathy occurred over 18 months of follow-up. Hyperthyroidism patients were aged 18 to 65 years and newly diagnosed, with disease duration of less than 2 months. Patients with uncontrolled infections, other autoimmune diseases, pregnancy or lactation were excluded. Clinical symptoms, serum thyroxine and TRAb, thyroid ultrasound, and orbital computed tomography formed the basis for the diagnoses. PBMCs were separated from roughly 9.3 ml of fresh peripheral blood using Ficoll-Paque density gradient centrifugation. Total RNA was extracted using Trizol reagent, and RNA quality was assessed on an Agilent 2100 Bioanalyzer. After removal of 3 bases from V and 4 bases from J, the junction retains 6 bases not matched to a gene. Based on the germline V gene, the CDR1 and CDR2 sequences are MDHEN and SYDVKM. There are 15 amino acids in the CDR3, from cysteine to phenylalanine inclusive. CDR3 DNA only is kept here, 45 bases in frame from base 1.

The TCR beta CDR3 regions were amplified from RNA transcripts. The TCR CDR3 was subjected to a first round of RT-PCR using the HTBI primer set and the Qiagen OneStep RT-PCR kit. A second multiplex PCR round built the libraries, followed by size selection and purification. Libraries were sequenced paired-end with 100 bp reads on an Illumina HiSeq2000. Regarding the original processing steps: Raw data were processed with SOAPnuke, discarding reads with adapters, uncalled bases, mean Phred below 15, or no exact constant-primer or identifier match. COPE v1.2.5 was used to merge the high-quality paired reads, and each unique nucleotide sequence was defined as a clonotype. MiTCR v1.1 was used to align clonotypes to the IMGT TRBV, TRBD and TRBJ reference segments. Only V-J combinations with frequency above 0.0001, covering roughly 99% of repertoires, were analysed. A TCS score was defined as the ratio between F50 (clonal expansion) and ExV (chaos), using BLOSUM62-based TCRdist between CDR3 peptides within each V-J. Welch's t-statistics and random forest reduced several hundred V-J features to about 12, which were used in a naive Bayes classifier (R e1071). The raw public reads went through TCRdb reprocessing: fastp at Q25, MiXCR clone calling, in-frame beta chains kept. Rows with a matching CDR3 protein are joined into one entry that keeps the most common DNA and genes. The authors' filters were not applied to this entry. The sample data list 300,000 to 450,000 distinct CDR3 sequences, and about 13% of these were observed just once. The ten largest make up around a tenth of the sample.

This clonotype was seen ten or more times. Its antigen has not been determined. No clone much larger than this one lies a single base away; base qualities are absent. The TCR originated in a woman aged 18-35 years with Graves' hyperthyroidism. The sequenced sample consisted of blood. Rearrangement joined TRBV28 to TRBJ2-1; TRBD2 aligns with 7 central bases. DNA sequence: TGTGCCAGCAGTTTTGGGCTAGCGGAATACAATGAGCAGTTCTTC. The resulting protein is CASSFGLAEYNEQFF.